The entry below gives a single TCR beta chain sequence along with its context. Authors' processing steps: Cell counts per sample came from amplifying reference gene primers. Assay used: immunoSEQ multiplex PCR; TCRdb lists only in-frame clones, some missing. The D gene and trimming were derived from the DNA, and the V and J assignments and clone size from that table. This sample carries approximately 80,000 clones, about 88% of them seen once, and the ten largest clones take over 8.5%. These data are taken from a study of blood T cell repertoires in COVID-19. Whole-study context: Sites across the United States, Italy and Spain contributed samples from acute and convalescent COVID-19. T cells, B-cell-depleted T cells, or PBMCs provided the cDNA or gDNA that served as material.

V lost 3 bases and J 4 bases, leaving 10 bases between the germline ends. CDR3 length: 13 amino acids. CDR1 is SGDLS, CDR2 YYNGEE, per germline. The genes are TRBV9 and TRBJ1-2; D gene ambiguous. Sample: peripheral blood. The clonotype originates from a human donor in a cohort sampled during active COVID-19. CDR3 DNA: TGTGCCAGCAGCGCCCAGGAAGGCTATGGCTACACCTTC. This sequence encodes CASSAQEGYGYTF.